The 14 T cell receptor beta chains listed next were all sequenced from one sample in a study of T cells after yellow fever vaccination. MiXCR, run by TCRdb on the 5' RACE reads, gives a single entry per CDR3 protein. The table includes tens of thousands of distinct CDR3 sequences, 3% to 4% detected once. The sequenced sample was PBMCs, either bulk or a sorted T-cell subset (CD4+, CD8+, memory, or dextramer-sorted; not recorded which), obtained approximately 40 days after the first yellow fever vaccination. The receptors here all came from a man aged 18 to 30 who received the YFV17D yellow fever vaccine.

This clonotype was seen ten or more times. V gene TRBV7-9 combines with J gene TRBJ2-3; D is undetermined. Trimming removed 5 bases from V and 4 bases from J, with 10 bases in between. The CDR3 length is 13 residues. From germline, CDR1 is SEHNR and CDR2 FQNEAQ (reference sequence). The CDR3 nucleotides are TGTGCCAGCAGCCCCTCTGGAGCAGATACGCAGTATTTT. Translating it yields CASSPSGADTQYF.

This clonotype was found many times. The chain joins TRBV7-2 to TRBJ1-3; D call uncertain. Germline loops: CDR1 SGHTA, CDR2 FQGNSA. V was cut by 3 bases and J by 7 bases, with 7 bases left in between. CDR3 length equals 12 residues. The chain's CDR3 is CASSLTRNTIYF. DNA for the CDR3: TGTGCCAGCAGCTTGACCCGGAACACCATATATTTT.

This clonotype showed up many times. V and J are TRBV5-1 and TRBJ1-2; no clear D gene. The CDR3 is 15 residues long. The V end was cut by 4 bases, the J end by 8 bases, with 21 bases between. Germline assignment: CDR1 SGHRS and CDR2 YFSETQ. CDR3 in DNA: TGCGCCAGCAGCGTGAGCGTTCAGGCTCGGCGGGGCTACACCTTC. It specifies CASSVSVQARRGYTF. Looking up the rest from reference TRBV5-1 and TRBJ1-2 gives the full variable domain: KAGVTQTPRYLIKTRGQQVTLSCSPISGHRSVSWYQQTPGQGLQFLFEYFSETQRNKGNFPGRFSGRQFSNSRSEMNVSTLELGDSALYLCASSVSVQARRGYTFGSGTRLTVV.

This clonotype was counted ten times or more. The chain carries TRBV14 and TRBJ2-1, with TRBD1 identical over 10 bases. V was pared by 4 bases and J by 4 bases, with 1 base of the junction left unmatched. Germline loops: CDR1 SGHDN, CDR2 FVKESK. CDR3 size: 14 residues. The CDR3 protein is CASSRQGAYNEQFF. CDR3 DNA: TGTGCCAGCAGCCGACAGGGGGCTTACAATGAGCAGTTCTTC. The whole variable domain, remainder taken from reference TRBV14 and TRBJ2-1, is EAGVTQFPSHSVIEKGQTVTLRCDPISGHDNLYWYRRVMGKEIKFLLHFVKESKQDESGMPNNRFLAERTGGTYSTLKVQPAELEDSGVYFCASSRQGAYNEQFFGPGTRLTVL.

This clonotype came up many times. The chain recombines TRBV6-2 or TRBV6-3 with TRBJ2-7; TRBD2 matches 9 bases. J lost 2 bases, V lost 2 bases, and 4 bases had no gene match. CDR1 and CDR2 from the germline V gene are MNHEY and SVGEGT. The CDR3 runs 15 residues. The CDR3 bases are TGTGCCAGCAGTTACCCCCCTAGCGGGGCCTACGAGCAGTACTTC. Amino acid sequence: CASSYPPSGAYEQYF.

This clonotype was picked up many times. The V and J genes are TRBV7-6 and TRBJ1-1; no clear D. V dropped 5 bases and J dropped 1 base, with 8 bases sitting between them. The germline CDR1 and CDR2 sequences are SGHVS and FNYEAQ. CDR3 length: 13 amino acids. This chain's CDR3 is CASSRVPNTEAFF. As DNA, the CDR3 is TGTGCCAGCAGCCGGGTGCCGAACACTGAAGCTTTCTTT.

This clonotype was recorded at least ten times. The chain combines TRBV5-1 with TRBJ2-3, with D possibly called TRBD1 or TRBD2 (5 bases each). The germline gives CDR1 SGHRS, CDR2 YFSETQ. The CDR3 runs 13 residues. The germline V and J ends were trimmed by 0 bases and 6 bases, with 8 bases remaining between them. CDR3: CASSLVGEDTQYF. As DNA, the CDR3 is TGCGCCAGCAGCTTGGTAGGGGAGGATACGCAGTATTTT.

This clonotype appeared many times. This chain joins TRBV5-4 and TRBJ2-6; D is unresolved. V lost 0 bases, J lost 0 bases, and 7 bases lay in between. There are 16 residues in the CDR3. CDR1 is SGHNT, CDR2 YYREEE, per germline (reference sequence). The DNA of the CDR3 is TGTGCCAGCAGCTTGGGGCTATTCTCTGGGGCCAACGTCCTGACTTTC. Encoded protein: CASSLGLFSGANVLTF.

There are many counts of this clonotype. The chain recombines TRBV7-3 with TRBJ2-2; D perhaps matches TRBD1 (5 bases). Germline CDR1 reads SGHTA; CDR2 reads FQGTGA. CDR3 length: 14 amino acids. V dropped 5 bases and J dropped 7 bases, with 14 bases sitting between them. The CDR3 reads CASSPQGYHGELFF. The CDR3 DNA follows: TGTGCCAGCAGCCCCCAGGGTTACCACGGGGAGCTGTTTTTT.

There are many counts of this clonotype. The gene calls are TRBV6-5 and TRBJ1-5, with 9 bases aligning to TRBD1. The CDR3 runs 12 residues. Trimming took 6 bases from V and 12 from J; bases not matched to a gene: 6. CDR1 MNHEY and CDR2 SVGAGI come from the germline V gene. CDR3: CASRTGGRLQHF. The CDR3 DNA is TGTGCCAGCAGGACAGGGGGTAGGCTCCAGCATTTT.

This clonotype was counted at least ten times. This chain links TRBV6-6 with TRBJ2-5; D is ambiguous. CDR3 size: 13 residues. CDR1 and CDR2 (germline): MNHNY, SVGAGI (reference sequence). V lost 3 bases and J 5 bases, leaving 10 bases between the germline ends. CDR3 loop: CASSYGSGETQYF. In DNA, the CDR3 is TGTGCCAGCAGTTATGGCTCTGGGGAGACCCAGTACTTC.

The gene calls are TRBV2 and TRBJ1-5, with D uncertain. CDR1 and CDR2 from the germline V gene are SNHLY and FYNNEI. The CDR3 has 14 amino acids. V gave up 4 bases and J gave up 3 bases, with 10 bases separating them. The chain's CDR3 is CASSGVAINQPQHF. The CDR3 DNA reads as TGTGCCAGCAGTGGGGTGGCCATCAATCAGCCCCAGCATTTT. The full variable domain, rest sourced from reference TRBV2 and TRBJ1-5, is EPEVTQTPSHQVTQMGQEVILRCVPISNHLYFYWYRQILGQKVEFLVSFYNNEISEKSEIFDDQFSVERPDGSNFTLKIRSTKLEDSAMYFCASSGVAINQPQHFGDGTRLSIL.

This clonotype occurred many times. The CDR3 coding sequence is TGTGCCAGCAGCCCGTCCATCAGGGGCGATGAAAAACTGTTTTTT. Translating it yields CASSPSIRGDEKLFF. The genes are TRBV7-8 and TRBJ1-4; weak D call: TRBD1 (6 bases). Germline CDR1 is SGHVS and CDR2 is FQNEAQ. V was pared by 5 bases and J by 6 bases, with 16 bases between. The CDR3 is made up of 15 amino acids.

This clonotype was observed a few times. The chain carries TRBV5-5 and TRBJ2-2; possibly TRBD2 for D (5 bases). The CDR3 covers 14 residues. Germline values: CDR1 SGHKS, CDR2 YYEKEE (reference sequence). V was cut by 4 bases and J by 4 bases, with 11 bases left in between. The CDR3 nucleotides read TGTGCCAGCAGCCTCGGGATCTTCACCGGGGAGCTGTTTTTT. Its protein product is CASSLGIFTGELFF.